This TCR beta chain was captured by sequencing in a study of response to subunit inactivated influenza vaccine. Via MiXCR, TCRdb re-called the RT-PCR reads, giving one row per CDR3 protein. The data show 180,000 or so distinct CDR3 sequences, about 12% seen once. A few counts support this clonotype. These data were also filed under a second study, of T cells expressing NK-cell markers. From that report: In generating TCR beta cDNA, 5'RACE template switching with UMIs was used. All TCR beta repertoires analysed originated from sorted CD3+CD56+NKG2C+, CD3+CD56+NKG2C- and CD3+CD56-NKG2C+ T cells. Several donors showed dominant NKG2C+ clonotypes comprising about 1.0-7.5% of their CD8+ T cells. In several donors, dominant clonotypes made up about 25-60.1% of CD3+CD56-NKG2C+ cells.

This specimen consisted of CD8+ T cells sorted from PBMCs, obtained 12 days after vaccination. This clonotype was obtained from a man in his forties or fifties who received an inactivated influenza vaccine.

CDR3 residues: CASSPRNEQFF. CDR3 coding DNA: TGTGCCAGCAGCCCAAGGAATGAGCAGTTCTTC. This rearrangement joins TRBV7-8 to TRBJ2-1, with D uncertain. The CDR3 consists of 11 residues. Germline V lookup: CDR1 SGHVS, CDR2 FQNEAQ. The germline V and J ends were trimmed by 5 bases and 7 bases, with 6 bases remaining between them. Full variable domain (outside the CDR3, taken from reference TRBV7-8 and TRBJ2-1): GAGVSQSPRYKVAKRGQDVALRCDPISGHVSLFWYQQALGQGPEFLTYFQNEAQLDKSGLPSDRFFAERPEGSVSTLKIQRTQQEDSAVYLCASSPRNEQFFGPGTRLTVL.